What follows are 28 T cell receptor beta chains derived from one specimen sequenced in a study of CD8 T cells in ankylosing spondylitis. Findings and limits, study-wide: A motif of 7 to 9 highly homologous TCR beta variants was seen as apparently characteristic of ankylosing spondylitis blood.

Their antigens are not known. MiXCR, applied by TCRdb to the 5' RACE reads, yields one record per CDR3 protein. The table shows 350,000 to 450,000 distinct CDR3 sequences, with 20% to 30% occurring only once. Material: blood, either unsorted or a sorted T cell fraction (not recorded which). All receptors come from a male donor with ankylosing spondylitis.

The chain has TRBV12-3 or TRBV12-4 and TRBJ2-1; tentative D call: TRBD2 (5 bases). V shed 2 bases and J shed 7 bases, with 12 bases lying between them. The CDR3 loop spans 14 amino acids. The CDR3 nucleotides read TGTGCCAGCAGTTTAAGAGGAGGCGGGAATGAGCAGTTCTTC. Its translation: CASSLRGGGNEQFF.

The chain carries TRBV29-1 and TRBJ1-1; D is undetermined. This CDR3 has 11 residues. CDR1 is SQVTM and CDR2 is ANQGSEA in the germline V gene. The CDR3 DNA reads as TGCGGATTTGGTCGGAACGGTGAAGCTTTCTTT. This translates into CGFGRNGEAFF.

The genes are TRBV5-1 and TRBJ2-1, with D perhaps matching TRBD2 (5 bases). CDR3 length equals 15 residues. V was pared by 2 bases and J by 1 base, with 10 bases between. Germline CDR1 and CDR2: SGHRS and YFSETQ. The CDR3 reads CASSFRERSYNEQFF. In nucleotides, the CDR3 is TGCGCCAGCAGCTTTAGGGAGCGGTCCTACAATGAGCAGTTCTTC.

The V call is TRBV12-3 or TRBV12-4, the J call TRBJ2-1; 10 positions match TRBD2. This CDR3 contains 22 residues. V lost 1 base and J lost 1; bases outside the gene matches: 19. In nucleotides, the CDR3 is TGTGCCAGCAGTTTAGAGGCTAGCGGGAGAGATGTCAAGGGAAAGTCCTACAATGAGCAGTTCTTC. Translated: CASSLEASGRDVKGKSYNEQFF.

The chain has TRBV27 and TRBJ2-3, with D perhaps matching TRBD1 (6 bases). The CDR3 loop spans 16 amino acids. The germline CDR1 and CDR2 sequences are MNHEY and SMNVEV (reference sequence). Trimming cost V 7 bases and J 0 bases, with 17 bases left between them. In nucleotides, the CDR3 is TGTGCCAGCACTCCCTCGGGGACACTTAGCACAGATACGCAGTATTTT. Translating it yields CASTPSGTLSTDTQYF.

The chain links TRBV20-1 to TRBJ2-2; a possible D gene is TRBD2 (6 bases). Germline-derived CDR1 and CDR2 are DFQATT and SNEGSKA (reference sequence). The CDR3 has 15 amino acids. Deletions cut 4 bases from V and 4 bases from J, with 16 bases between. The CDR3 region is CSATRLVATTGELFF. Here the CDR3 DNA reads TGCAGTGCTACCCGACTAGTCGCGACCACCGGGGAGCTGTTTTTT.

The chain carries TRBV29-1 and TRBJ1-4, with a possible D match to TRBD1 (5 bases). CDR3 length: 14 residues. Germline assignment: CDR1 SQVTM and CDR2 ANQGSEA. Trimming cost V 0 bases and J 3 bases, with 8 bases left between them. The CDR3: CSVEDTGANEKLFF. Written as DNA, the CDR3 is TGCAGCGTTGAAGACACAGGCGCTAATGAAAAACTGTTTTTT.

The chain links TRBV12-3 or TRBV12-4 to TRBJ2-7, with a tentative D call TRBD1 (5 bases). V lost 5 bases and J 4 bases, leaving 12 bases between the germline ends. The CDR3 covers 13 residues. The CDR3 bases are TGTGCCAGCAGTCTAACCGACAGTTACGAGCAGTACGTC. As protein: CASSLTDSYEQYV.

The chain combines TRBV3-1 with TRBJ2-7; D unresolved. The CDR3 has 13 amino acids. CDR1 LGHDT and CDR2 YNNKEL come from the germline V gene (reference sequence). Trimming removed 4 bases at V and 6 bases at J, with 13 bases between. The CDR3 DNA reads as TGTGCCAGCAGCCTAACGGTGGGCCTCGAGCAGTACTTC. Translated, it gives CASSLTVGLEQYF.

This clonotype was seen a handful of times. The chain links TRBV20-1 to TRBJ2-1; D gene ambiguous. Germline CDR1 reads DFQATT; CDR2 reads SNEGSKA (reference sequence). CDR3 length: 14 amino acids. Trimming took off 4 bases at V and 4 bases at J, with 14 bases between the two ends. The CDR3 nucleotides read TGCAGTGCTATGCGTCTAGAACAATACAATGAGCAGTTCTTC. Its protein is CSAMRLEQYNEQFF.

The sample holds a few counts of this clonotype. The gene calls are TRBV2 and TRBJ2-1, with D perhaps TRBD1 (6 bases). CDR3 length: 14 amino acids. Germline V gene lookup returns CDR1 SNHLY and CDR2 FYNNEI. V was pared by 5 bases and J by 1 base, with 9 bases between. DNA for the CDR3: TGTGCCAGCAGTTATGACAGGTCCTACAATGAGCAGTTCTTC. This sequence encodes CASSYDRSYNEQFF. Combining the CDR3 with reference TRBV2 and TRBJ2-1 gives the whole variable domain EPEVTQTPSHQVTQMGQEVILRCVPISNHLYFYWYRQILGQKVEFLVSFYNNEISEKSEIFDDQFSVERPDGSNFTLKIRSTKLEDSAMYFCASSYDRSYNEQFFGPGTRLTVL.

The chain joins TRBV15 to TRBJ2-5; 9 bases map to TRBD1. CDR1 and CDR2 (germline): LNHNV, YYDKDF (reference sequence). V was clipped by 0 bases and J by 7 bases; unmatched bases: 3. This CDR3 is 14 amino acids long. The CDR3, as DNA: TGTGCCACCAGCAGAGAGACAGGGGGGGTGACCCAGTACTTC. Translating gives CATSRETGGVTQYF. The variable domain in full, with the rest retrieved from reference TRBV15 and TRBJ2-5, is DAMVIQNPRYQVTQFGKPVTLSCSQTLNHNVMYWYQQKSSQAPKLLFHYYDKDFNNEADTPDNFQSRRPNTSFCFLDIRSPGLGDTAMYLCATSRETGGVTQYFGPGTRLLVL.

V is TRBV7-8 and J is TRBJ1-1; D is perhaps TRBD1 (5 bases). This CDR3 spans 13 amino acids. CDR1 is SGHVS and CDR2 is FQNEAQ in the germline V gene. Deletions cut 5 bases from V and 1 base from J, with 8 bases between. The CDR3 region has the DNA TGTGCCAGCAGCACAACAGGGAACACTGAAGCTTTCTTT. This encodes CASSTTGNTEAFF.

This clonotype was seen only a few times. This rearrangement joins TRBV4-1 to TRBJ2-3, with a possible D match to TRBD2 (6 bases). The V end lost 1 base, the J end lost 6 bases, and 14 bases lay between the germline ends. The CDR3 has 15 residues. Germline CDR1 and CDR2: MGHRA and YSYEKL. The CDR3 protein is CASSQGGVSGDTQYF. CDR3 DNA: TGCGCCAGCAGCCAAGGGGGGGTTTCTGGTGATACGCAGTATTTT.

In its sample, this clonotype was seen a few times. The chain links TRBV4-2 to TRBJ2-1, with 13 bases lining up with TRBD2. The CDR3 has 17 residues. The germline gives CDR1 LGHNA, CDR2 YNFKEQ. V shed 2 bases and J 5 bases; nucleotides not matched to a gene: 6. Here the CDR3 reads CASSQKPGLAGDNEQFF. CDR3 coding DNA: TGTGCCAGCAGCCAAAAACCCGGACTAGCGGGGGACAATGAGCAGTTCTTC.

This chain uses TRBV12-3 or TRBV12-4 with TRBJ2-3; 8 bases are a match to TRBD2. The V gene end was trimmed by 2 bases and the J gene end by 6 bases; junction bases not matched to a gene: 10. CDR3 length: 16 residues. This CDR3 reads CASSLRSGSPRDTQYF. The CDR3 nucleotides read TGTGCCAGCAGTTTAAGAAGCGGGAGTCCCCGGGATACGCAGTATTTT.

The rearrangement links TRBV20-1 to TRBJ2-3, with D tentatively TRBD1 (5 bases). The ends were cut back, 0 bases at V and 4 bases at J, with 14 bases in the middle. Germline V CDR1 and CDR2: DFQATT, SNEGSKA (reference sequence). The CDR3 is made up of 15 amino acids. The CDR3, as DNA: TGCAGTGCTAGAGATCGCAGGGTAGGGGCAGATACGCAGTATTTT. As protein: CSARDRRVGADTQYF.

The chain recombines TRBV5-6 with TRBJ1-2, with D uncertain. Per germline, CDR1 SGHDT and CDR2 YYEEEE. The CDR3 sequence is 13 residues long. Trimming took off 1 base at V and 4 bases at J, with 8 bases between the two ends. CDR3 DNA sequence: TGTGCCAGCAGCTTGTTCGGTAGCTATGGCTACACCTTC. This gives the protein CASSLFGSYGYTF.

The chain carries TRBV3-1 and TRBJ2-1, with 9 bases that match TRBD2. Germline CDR1 and CDR2: LGHDT and YNNKEL (reference sequence). The CDR3 length is 14 residues. The V and J ends lost 2 bases and 8 bases, in that order; junction bases with no gene match: 4. CDR3 DNA: TGTGCCAGCAGCCAAACCGGGACTAGCTATGAGCAGTTCTTC. Encoded protein: CASSQTGTSYEQFF.

The chain uses TRBV20-1 and TRBJ1-5, with D possibly matching TRBD1 (5 bases). The CDR3 is 14 amino acids. The V end was cut by 7 bases, the J end by 2 bases, with 15 bases between. Germline lookup yields CDR1 DFQATT and CDR2 SNEGSKA (reference sequence). This chain's CDR3 is CSVWKRGGNQPQHF. DNA for the CDR3: TGCAGTGTTTGGAAGAGGGGTGGCAATCAGCCCCAGCATTTT.

This clonotype was detected a few times. This chain joins TRBV4-2 and TRBJ2-6; D gene uncertain. With 1 base removed from V and 0 bases from J, the gap between germline ends came to 7 bases. Germline V CDR1 and CDR2: LGHNA, YNFKEQ. The CDR3 runs to 16 residues. The CDR3 DNA reads TGTGCCAGCAGCCAAGTTTCGAGCTCTGGGGCCAACGTCCTGACTTTC. Translated, it gives CASSQVSSSGANVLTF.

This clonotype was seen a few times. The chain carries TRBV12-3 or TRBV12-4 and TRBJ1-5; no firm D call. V lost 2 bases and J lost 4, with 3 bases in between. This CDR3 contains 12 residues. The CDR3 here is CASSLLNQPQHF. The DNA of the CDR3 is TGTGCCAGCAGTTTACTTAATCAGCCCCAGCATTTT.

This chain links TRBV25-1 with TRBJ1-2, with unresolved D. CDR1 is MGHDK, CDR2 SYGVNS, per germline. There are 15 residues in the CDR3. V lost 4 bases and J lost 3, with 15 bases in between. The CDR3 is CASSASELGYYGYTF. The DNA for the CDR3 is TGTGCCAGCAGTGCCTCGGAACTAGGATACTATGGCTACACCTTC.

This clonotype was detected a few times. The CDR3 loop reads CATQGPTNEKLFF. The DNA for the CDR3 is TGTGCCACCCAGGGGCCAACTAATGAAAAACTGTTTTTT. The chain is built from TRBV10-3 and TRBJ1-4, with a tentative D call TRBD1 (6 bases). There are 13 residues in the CDR3. Between the trimmed V and J ends, which lost 10 bases and 0 bases, there was a span of 9 bases. Germline V CDR1 and CDR2: ENHRY, SYGVKD.

The chain carries TRBV7-9 and TRBJ2-3; D gene unclear. The CDR3 totals 15 residues. CDR1 is SEHNR, CDR2 FQNEAQ, per germline (reference sequence). Trimming pared 0 bases from V and 7 bases from J, leaving 14 bases between. The CDR3 bases are TGTGCCAGCAGCTTAGCGCGGCTAGTAGTGAATACGCAGTATTTT. The encoded protein is CASSLARLVVNTQYF. The full variable domain, completed using reference TRBV7-9 and TRBJ2-3, is DTGVSQNPRHKITKRGQNVTFRCDPISEHNRLYWYRQTLGQGPEFLTYFQNEAQLEKSRLLSDRFSAERPKGSFSTLEIQRTEQGDSAMYLCASSLARLVVNTQYFGPGTRLTVL.

The chain carries TRBV5-6 and TRBJ2-1, with a weak D call TRBD2 (6 bases). The CDR3 runs 14 residues. CDR1 is SGHDT and CDR2 is YYEEEE in the germline V gene. The V and J ends lost 4 bases and 7 bases respectively, with 15 bases between them. CDR3 region: CASSSTWGGNEQFF. As DNA, the CDR3 is TGTGCCAGCAGCAGTACTTGGGGAGGTAATGAGCAGTTCTTC.

The chain is built from TRBV12-3 or TRBV12-4 and TRBJ2-6; D may be TRBD2 (5 bases). The CDR3 length is 17 residues. The V end was cut by 3 bases, the J end by 2 bases, with 14 bases between. As DNA, the CDR3 is TGTGCCAGCAGTTTGACGAGGGTCGTTCCTGGGGCCAACGTCCTGACTTTC. Protein: CASSLTRVVPGANVLTF.

The table lists this clonotype with a few counts. The chain has TRBV27 and TRBJ2-3; D uncertain. V was pared by 5 bases and J by 4 bases, with 7 bases between. This CDR3 comprises 12 residues. Germline loops: CDR1 MNHEY, CDR2 SMNVEV (reference sequence). CDR3 nucleotides: TGTGCCAGCAGTGTCGGCGCAGATACGCAGTATTTT. It translates to CASSVGADTQYF.